This TCR beta chain derives from a study of persistence of HIV-infected CD4 T cells (dated by TCRdb to between 2020 and 2021). Context from the whole study: The study isolated CMV- and HIV-1 Gag-responding CD4+ T cells from ART-treated individuals to examine antigen-driven clonal expansion of HIV-1-infected cells. For the TCR cluster analysis across participants, 8 participants were included for CMV and over 5 participants for Gag. Apart from a couple of participants who underwent leukapheresis at a single time point, peripheral blood samples of up to 180 mL were collected from participants at multiple time points. The median time participants had been on suppressive ART was about eight years. Proviral sequencing was used to assess clonality among infected cells, whereas TCRbeta sequencing gauged the clonality of all cells within each sorted population.

What the research found in general, with its limitations: Only a small number of individuals took part in the study, and only a limited range of antigens was tested. Enrichment of degenerate expanded CDR3beta sequences was found in antigen-responding cells, suggesting convergent selection of CD4+ responses to CMV and Gag. Within the same sorted populations, TCR oligoclonality correlated with proviral oligoclonality. Significantly lower TCRbeta richness was observed in CMV- and Gag-responding cells than in anti-CD3/anti-CD28-responding cells, and higher oligoclonality was observed in CMV-responding cells than in CD3/CD28-stimulated and Gag-responding cells. Bulk TCR analyses could not be limited to the rare CMV-responding cells that actually contained HIV-1 proviruses.

The immunoSEQ hsTCRB assay version 4 in survey mode was used to sequence TCRbeta repertoires from genomic DNA. Genomic DNA was diluted to 10 ng/uL, using up to 1 ug per sample for TCRbeta sequencing. The published analysis was carried out like this. Analysis of the TCRbeta data was done in ImmunoSeq Analyzer 3.0, and diversity was computed on productive nucleotide rearrangements. Using the Immunarch R package, the improved Chao index served to estimate lower-bound TCR diversity and the Gini coefficient served to estimate clonality. When different nucleotide rearrangements encoded the same CDR3beta amino acid sequence, each rearrangement was treated as a distinct clonotype. TCRbeta sequences significantly enriched in antigen-responding cells relative to anti-CD3/anti-CD28-activated cells were identified by differential abundance analysis. Using predicted peptide-MHC specificity as the basis, GLIPH2 grouped TCRs into clusters, both for each participant individually and for the merged data sets that combined participants. The source is immuneACCESS, and TCRdb retained only in-frame sequences with V and J called. Part of the clones is not carried over; for the studies checked, unresolved V genes explain less than half of this, and the remainder is unexplained. The V and J calls and clone size were taken over from that table, and D and trimming were inferred from the DNA. Within this sample are tens of thousands of clones, with around four fifths of them counted one time only. 0.86% of the sample is taken by the ten largest.

Interpreted using the paper, the treatment or condition label stands for: suppressive antiretroviral therapy. Lysates of CMV-infected fibroblasts at around 9.7 ug/mL were used to stimulate the cells. Nonresponding CD40L-negative CD69-negative CD45RO-high memory CD4+ T cells were sorted as memory populations depleted of antigen-responding cells. Participants were HIV-1-infected adults who started suppressive ART during chronic infection. For at least 4 years, participants had undetectable plasma HIV-1 RNA, below 50 copies/mL. To be included, participants needed a CD4+ T cell count above 400 cells/uL and a positive CMV serology. Before stimulation, PBMCs were isolated using density centrifugation and depleted of CD8+ T cells. For about 17 hours, the CD8-depleted PBMCs were stimulated with anti-CD28/CD49d costimulation, a CD40-blocking antibody, and enfuvirtide to prevent new infections. Cells were sorted on a Beckman Coulter MoFlo Legacy or XDP sorter, with propidium iodide excluding dead cells. For samples with more than one million cells, genomic DNA was extracted with the QIAamp DNA Mini Kit, and for all other samples the Quick-DNA Microprep Kit was used.

Remarks on this clone: The antigen it recognizes is unknown. Base qualities are not recorded, but no much larger clone differs from it by a single base.

The material was CD4+ T cells sorted from PBMCs after approximately 19-hour stimulation, obtained from a patient who received antiretroviral therapy. The label giving this sample's cell subset or site can be read as: CD40L-CD69- CD45RO-high memory CD4 T cells not responding to CMV lysate. The receptor was isolated from an adult man with HIV who was CMV-seropositive.

The nucleotides are TGTGCCAGCAGTCCAGGAGGCTGGAGGAACACTGAAGCTTTCTTT. Its translation is CASSPGGWRNTEAFF. The V and J genes are TRBV6-5 and TRBJ1-1; no D gene is confidently identified. For CDR1 and CDR2, the germline V gene lists MNHEY and SVGAGI. V sheds 5 bases and J sheds 1 base, leaving 14 bases between their ends. Its CDR3 holds 15 amino acids, cysteine through phenylalanine. Only the CDR3 portion is preserved as DNA: 45 bases, with reading frame beginning at the first base.